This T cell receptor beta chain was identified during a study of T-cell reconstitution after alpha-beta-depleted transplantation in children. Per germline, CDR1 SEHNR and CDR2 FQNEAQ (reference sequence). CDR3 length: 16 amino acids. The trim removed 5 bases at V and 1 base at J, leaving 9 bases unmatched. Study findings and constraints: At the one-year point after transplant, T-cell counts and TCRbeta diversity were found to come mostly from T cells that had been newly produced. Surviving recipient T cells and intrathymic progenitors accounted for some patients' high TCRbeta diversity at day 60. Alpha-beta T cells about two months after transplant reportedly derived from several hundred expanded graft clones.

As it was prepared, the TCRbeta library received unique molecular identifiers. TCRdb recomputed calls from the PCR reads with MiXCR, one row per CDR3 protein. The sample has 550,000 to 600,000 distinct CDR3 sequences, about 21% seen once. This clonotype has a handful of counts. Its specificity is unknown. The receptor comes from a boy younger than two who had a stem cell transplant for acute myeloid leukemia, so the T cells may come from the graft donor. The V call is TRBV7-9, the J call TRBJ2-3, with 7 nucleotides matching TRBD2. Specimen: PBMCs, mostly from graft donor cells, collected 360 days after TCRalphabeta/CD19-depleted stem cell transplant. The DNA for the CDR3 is TGTGCCAGCAGCCATACGACTAGCCCTGGCACAGATACGCAGTATTTT. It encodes CASSHTTSPGTDTQYF. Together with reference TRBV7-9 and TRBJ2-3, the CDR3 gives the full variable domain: DTGVSQNPRHKITKRGQNVTFRCDPISEHNRLYWYRQTLGQGPEFLTYFQNEAQLEKSRLLSDRFSAERPKGSFSTLEIQRTEQGDSAMYLCASSHTTSPGTDTQYFGPGTRLTVL.